Below are 26 T cell receptor beta chains sequenced from a single sample in a study of blood T cell repertoires in COVID-19. Profiled with immunoSEQ multiplex PCR; TCRdb holds only in-frame clones, not every one. The sample has 200,000 to 250,000 clones, 85% to 90% seen once; the top ten hold 3% to 3.5%. The sample comprised peripheral blood. The receptor set was obtained from a man between 60 and 70 years old with acute or convalescent COVID-19.

V is TRBV9 and J is TRBJ2-5; D unclear. The germline V gene has CDR1 SGDLS and CDR2 YYNGEE. V dropped 0 bases and J dropped 5 bases, with 5 bases sitting between them. The CDR3 covers 12 residues. In DNA form, the CDR3 reads TGTGCCAGCAGCGTAGTCGGGGAGACCCAGTACTTC. Residues: CASSVVGETQYF.

The J gene is TRBJ2-7, the V gene TRBV10-1; no reliable D call. CDR1 is WNHNN and CDR2 is SYGVQD in the germline V gene (reference sequence). The CDR3 sequence is 16 residues long. Trimming left V 3 bases short and J 2 bases short, with 17 bases between. CDR3 loop: CASSERGRSAPYEQYF. CDR3 in DNA: TGCGCCAGCAGTGAAAGAGGTCGGTCGGCCCCCTACGAGCAGTACTTC.

This chain links TRBV2 with TRBJ1-1, with a weak D call TRBD1 (5 bases). The CDR3 consists of 13 residues. The V end lost 1 base, the J end lost 11 bases, and 14 bases lay between the germline ends. Germline CDR1 is SNHLY and CDR2 is FYNNEI. DNA for the CDR3: TGTGCCAGCAGTGAAGGACTTCATAAGGGGGCTTTCTTT. It specifies CASSEGLHKGAFF.

This clone was recorded only once. V and J are TRBV5-4 and TRBJ2-1; the D gene is possibly TRBD1 (6 bases). Germline CDR1 SGHNT, CDR2 YYREEE (reference sequence). Deletions cut 1 base from V and 0 bases from J, with 8 bases between. This CDR3 has 15 amino acids. The CDR3 DNA reads as TGTGCCAGCAGCTTGACAGGGAGCTCCTACAATGAGCAGTTCTTC. Translated, it gives CASSLTGSSYNEQFF.

The chain carries TRBV3-1 (or the pseudogene TRBV3-2) and TRBJ2-7, with 10 nucleotides matching TRBD1. The CDR3 loop spans 15 amino acids. In germline, CDR1 is LGHDT, CDR2 YNNKEL (reference sequence). V was clipped by 3 bases and J by 7 bases; unmatched bases: 9. CDR3 in DNA: TGTGCCAGCAGCCAGGAGGGACAGGGGAAATCTGAGCAGTACTTC. This codes for CASSQEGQGKSEQYF.

This chain links TRBV10-2 with TRBJ1-3; D not certain. V shed 3 bases and J shed 0 bases, with 12 bases lying between them. This CDR3 is built from 16 residues. The germline CDR1 and CDR2 sequences are WSHSY and SAAADI. Here the CDR3 DNA reads TGCGCCAGCAGTGAATACAGAATTTTCTCTGGAAACACCATATATTTT. It codes for CASSEYRIFSGNTIYF.

This clone came up once. The genes are TRBV27 and TRBJ2-7; 7 bases are a match to TRBD1. The V segment lost 5 bases and the J segment 0 bases; nucleotides outside the gene matches: 4. CDR3 length: 14 residues. From germline, CDR1 is MNHEY and CDR2 SMNVEV (reference sequence). The DNA of the CDR3 is TGTGCCAGCAGTCCAAGACAGGGCTCCTACGAGCAGTACTTC. Its translation: CASSPRQGSYEQYF.

The chain carries TRBV5-1 and TRBJ1-1; 7 positions match TRBD1. This CDR3 has 17 residues. Germline CDR1 reads SGHRS; CDR2 reads YFSETQ. V shed 0 bases, J shed 3 bases, and the junction held 11 bases outside the gene matches. CDR3 sequence: CASSLAGATGQYTEAFF. The DNA for the CDR3 is TGCGCCAGCAGCTTGGCCGGGGCGACGGGACAGTACACTGAAGCTTTCTTT. Complete variable domain (other parts from reference TRBV5-1 and TRBJ1-1): KAGVTQTPRYLIKTRGQQVTLSCSPISGHRSVSWYQQTPGQGLQFLFEYFSETQRNKGNFPGRFSGRQFSNSRSEMNVSTLELGDSALYLCASSLAGATGQYTEAFFGQGTRLTVV.

J is TRBJ1-6 and V is TRBV30, with D tentatively TRBD1 (6 bases). Germline CDR1 GTSNPN, CDR2 SVGIG (reference sequence). The length of the CDR3 is 12 residues. The V end was cut by 4 bases, the J end by 9 bases, with 10 bases between. Here the CDR3 DNA reads TGTGCCTGGAACAGGGCAAGTTCACCCCTCCACTTT. Translating it yields CAWNRASSPLHF.

J is TRBJ2-7 and V is TRBV2; 8 nucleotides line up with TRBD2. There are 14 residues in the CDR3. In germline, CDR1 is SNHLY, CDR2 FYNNEI. V trimming: 6 bases; J trimming: 6 bases; junction bases outside the gene matches: 10. The DNA for the CDR3 is TGTGCCAGCAGGGGCGGGGGGTCGTCCGCCGAGCAGTACTTC. Translated: CASRGGGSSAEQYF.

The V gene is TRBV9, the J gene TRBJ1-4; D gene uncertain. The CDR3 is 15 amino acids. CDR1 and CDR2 (germline): SGDLS, YYNGEE. Trimming removed 3 bases from V and 5 bases from J, with 14 bases in between. CDR3 in DNA: TGTGCCAGCAGCGCCGATACAGTACCGAATGAAAAACTGTTTTTT. Encoded protein: CASSADTVPNEKLFF.

The chain recombines TRBV7-9 with TRBJ1-1, with 7 bases aligning to TRBD1. CDR3 length: 13 amino acids. The J segment lost 6 bases and the V segment lost 4 bases, leaving 5 bases of the junction unmatched. Per germline, CDR1 SEHNR and CDR2 FQNEAQ (reference sequence). In DNA form, the CDR3 reads TGTGCCAGCAGCTCCAGACAGGGTTCTGAAGCTTTCTTT. This translates into CASSSRQGSEAFF. The whole variable domain, remainder taken from reference TRBV7-9 and TRBJ1-1, is DTGVSQNPRHKITKRGQNVTFRCDPISEHNRLYWYRQTLGQGPEFLTYFQNEAQLEKSRLLSDRFSAERPKGSFSTLEIQRTEQGDSAMYLCASSSRQGSEAFFGQGTRLTVV.

As for this clone: The sample holds other DNA sequences that translate to the same CDR3. The rearrangement joins TRBV5-1 to TRBJ2-1; 9 positions agree with TRBD2. Germline values: CDR1 SGHRS, CDR2 YFSETQ. Trimming took 2 bases from V and 5 from J; bases not matched to a gene: 5. CDR3 length: 15 amino acids. The CDR3 region has the DNA TGCGCCAGCAGCTTTAGCGGGGGCGCCAACAATGAGCAGTTCTTC. As protein: CASSFSGGANNEQFF.

V and J are TRBV6-6 and TRBJ1-4; no clear D gene. CDR3 length: 12 residues. CDR1 and CDR2 (germline): MNHNY, SVGAGI (reference sequence). V was trimmed by 10 bases and J by 7 bases, leaving 13 bases between them. DNA for the CDR3: TGTGCCACCGCGGGGTCGAGTGAAAAACTGTTTTTT. This gives the protein CATAGSSEKLFF.

The chain recombines TRBV7-9 with TRBJ2-1; D possibly corresponds to TRBD1 (6 bases). V lost 1 base and J 4 bases, leaving 8 bases between the germline ends. Germline V lookup: CDR1 SEHNR, CDR2 FQNEAQ (reference sequence). CDR3 size: 14 residues. The CDR3 region has the DNA TGTGCCAGCAGCTTAGGTGGACAGTACAATGAGCAGTTCTTC. It specifies CASSLGGQYNEQFF.

This sequence joins TRBV7-9 and TRBJ2-3; 15 positions match TRBD2. The CDR3 runs to 16 residues. Germline lookup yields CDR1 SEHNR and CDR2 FQNEAQ (reference sequence). The V gene end was trimmed by 4 bases and the J gene end by 7 bases; junction bases not matched to a gene: 6. This CDR3 reads CASSSGLAGGGNTQYF. The DNA for the CDR3 is TGTGCCAGCAGCTCGGGACTAGCGGGGGGCGGGAATACGCAGTATTTT.

V gene TRBV7-8 combines with J gene TRBJ1-4, with a possible D match to TRBD1 (6 bases). Germline loops: CDR1 SGHVS, CDR2 FQNEAQ. The CDR3 has 14 residues. With 5 bases removed from V and 7 bases from J, the gap between germline ends came to 14 bases. CDR3 in amino acids: CASSTGGAGEKLFF. DNA of the CDR3: TGTGCCAGCAGCACGGGGGGCGCCGGTGAAAAACTGTTTTTT.

V and J are TRBV2 and TRBJ2-5, with D maybe TRBD2 (5 bases). The CDR3 runs to 11 residues. The germline V gene encodes CDR1 SNHLY and CDR2 FYNNEI. V lost 6 bases and J lost 13, with 15 bases in between. CDR3 sequence (DNA): TGTGCCAGCAGAGACGGACCTCGGGGGTACTTC. It yields the protein CASRDGPRGYF.

This clone showed up many times. The chain uses TRBV12-3 or TRBV12-4 and TRBJ1-1, with D unclear. Between the trimmed V and J ends, which lost 2 bases and 1 base, there was a span of 5 bases. The CDR3 consists of 13 residues. The CDR3 DNA reads as TGTGCCAGCAGTTTAACAGAGAACACTGAAGCTTTCTTT. It is translated as CASSLTENTEAFF.

V gene TRBV27 combines with J gene TRBJ1-4; 8 bases match TRBD1. CDR3 size: 14 residues. J lost 3 bases, V lost 5 bases, and 2 bases had no gene match. Germline CDR1 is MNHEY and CDR2 is SMNVEV (reference sequence). CDR3 in DNA: TGTGCCAGCAGTCCGGACAGGGCTAATGAAAAACTGTTTTTT. Translation gives CASSPDRANEKLFF.

The chain carries TRBV10-3 and TRBJ2-7, with TRBD1 matching 12 bases. Germline assignment: CDR1 ENHRY and CDR2 SYGVKD. The ends lost 2 bases at V and 0 bases at J; junction bases unmatched: 2. The CDR3 is made up of 16 amino acids. The CDR3 here is CAISEPGQGASYEQYF. CDR3 nucleotides: TGTGCCATCAGTGAGCCGGGACAGGGGGCCTCCTACGAGCAGTACTTC.

This rearrangement joins TRBV4-3 to TRBJ2-7; a weak D match, TRBD2 (6 bases). CDR1 and CDR2 (germline): LGHNA, YSLEER. The ends were cut back, 5 bases at V and 0 bases at J, with 14 bases in the middle. CDR3 length: 15 residues. This CDR3 is CASSTGTYSSYEQYF. Here the CDR3 DNA reads TGCGCCAGCAGCACCGGGACTTACTCCTCCTACGAGCAGTACTTC.

The chain is built from TRBV28 and TRBJ1-4, with 8 bases that match TRBD1. The ends lost 4 bases at V and 1 base at J; junction bases unmatched: 8. The CDR3 loop spans 17 amino acids. Per the germline V gene, CDR1 is MDHEN and CDR2 is SYDVKM. CDR3: CASSSKQGGQTNEKLFF. The CDR3, as DNA: TGTGCCAGCAGTTCTAAACAGGGGGGACAAACTAATGAAAAACTGTTTTTT.

The chain uses TRBV23-1 and TRBJ2-2, with 8 nucleotides matching TRBD1. TRBV23-1 is labeled an ORF, and its function is uncertain. After removal of 6 bases from V and 0 bases from J, the junction contained 18 bases not matched to a gene. This CDR3 region has 20 residues. The CDR3 here is CASSLPWQDREVANTGELFF. CDR3 bases: TGCGCCAGCAGCCTTCCCTGGCAGGACAGGGAGGTCGCGAACACCGGGGAGCTGTTTTTT.

This clone was seen a single time. The CDR3 here is CASRRGQGEQPQHF. The CDR3 nucleotides are TGTGCCAGCAGGCGGGGACAGGGGGAGCAGCCCCAGCATTTT. The gene calls are TRBV6-5 and TRBJ1-5, with 11 bases matching TRBD1. The germline gives CDR1 MNHEY, CDR2 SVGAGI. V lost 6 bases, J lost 7 bases, and 5 bases stayed unmatched. This CDR3 has 14 amino acids.

This chain joins TRBV7-2 and TRBJ1-2, with D possibly TRBD1 on 5 matching bases. The CDR3 totals 12 residues. V lost 8 bases and J lost 2, with 9 bases in between. Per the germline V gene, CDR1 is SGHTA and CDR2 is FQGNSA. CDR3 DNA: TGTGCCAGCGGGGCGGAGAACTATGGCTACACCTTC. As protein: CASGAENYGYTF.